These T cell receptor beta chains were read from a single sample in a study of Graves' ophthalmopathy and Graves' hyperthyroidism. Each CDR3 protein gets one entry after TCRdb re-called the multiplex PCR reads with MiXCR. There are 260,000 or so distinct CDR3 sequences in the sample; 40% to 50% occur only once, and approximately 44% lies in the top ten. The specimen was peripheral blood. Every receptor here comes from an adult man with Graves' ophthalmopathy. Each CDR3 is given with its conserved first and last residue. A D gene is named only where the DNA matches it firmly. Clone size, where shown, is once, few, many, or a class for clones that have expanded.

d_call j_call v_call clone_size cdr3_nt cdr3_aa
- TRBJ1-1 TRBV7-3 - TGTGCCAGCAGCTTAAATGGAGGGGACACTGAAGCTTTCTTT CASSLNGGDTEAFF
- TRBJ1-3 TRBV7-9 - TGTGCCAGCAGCTTACTTTTGTCGGACTCTGGAAACACCATATATTTT CASSLLLSDSGNTIYF
- TRBJ2-7 TRBV7-9 - TGTGCCAGCAGCTTAGCGAGGGGCCCCGTCTCCGAGCAGTACTTC CASSLARGPVSEQYF
- TRBJ1-2 TRBV7-9 - TGTGCCAGCAGCTTAGGGAGCGCCACCTATGGCTACACCTTC CASSLGSATYGYTF
TRBD2 TRBJ2-1 TRBV20-1 - TGCAGTGCTGGGAGGGCCTCCTACAATGAGCAGTTCTTC CSAGRASYNEQFF
- TRBJ1-4 TRBV7-2 - TGTGCCAGCAGCTTAGAAGTAGGCAGGAATAATGAAAAACTGTTTTTT CASSLEVGRNNEKLFF
- TRBJ1-6 TRBV6-6 - TGTGCCAGCAGTTACAGGAGCTCCTATAATTCACCCCTCCACTTT CASSYRSSYNSPLHF
TRBD1 TRBJ2-5 TRBV12-3/TRBV12-4 - TGTGCCAGCAGTTTAGGTCAGGGGGCCTTTGCAGAGACCCAGTACTTC CASSLGQGAFAETQYF
- TRBJ2-7 TRBV20-1 - TGCAGTGCTAGAGATACCTTGACAGGCAGAGGCAATGAGCAGTACTTC CSARDTLTGRGNEQYF
- TRBJ2-5 TRBV7-2 - TGTGCCAGCAGCTCCACCCGGAGGACCCAGTACTTC CASSSTRRTQYF
- TRBJ1-5 TRBV10-3 once TGTGCCAGCAGCAAGTCGGGGCCCGGGGGCAATCAGCCCCAGCATTTT CASSKSGPGGNQPQHF
TRBD1 TRBJ1-1 TRBV2 many TGTGCCAGCAGTATAAGGGACAGGAACACTGAAGCTTTCTTT CASSIRDRNTEAFF
TRBD1 TRBJ2-2 TRBV25-1 - TGTGCCAGCAGTTCACTACAGCGACAGGGGAACACCGGGGAGCTGTTTTTT CASSSLQRQGNTGELFF
- TRBJ1-1 TRBV7-9 - TGTGCCAGCAGCTCAGGACAGATAATGAACACTGAAGCTTTCTTT CASSSGQIMNTEAFF
- TRBJ1-4 TRBV7-2 - TGTGCCAGCAGCCCCAGGGGAGAAGATGAAAAACTGTTTTTT CASSPRGEDEKLFF
- TRBJ1-1 TRBV10-3 few TGTGCCATCAGTGACCCTCGGGGAGACAACCCGGGAGCTTTCTTT CAISDPRGDNPGAFF
- TRBJ1-2 TRBV9 - TGTGCCAGCAGCGTAGGGGTTATCCTAGATGGCTACACCTTC CASSVGVILDGYTF
- TRBJ1-5 TRBV24-1 many TGTGCCACCAGTATGCCAGGTAGCAATCAGCCCCAGCATTTT CATSMPGSNQPQHF
- TRBJ1-5 TRBV12-3/TRBV12-4 - TGTGCCAGCAGTTTGGTCGGGCCCCAGCATTTT CASSLVGPQHF
TRBD1 TRBJ2-7 TRBV20-1 - TGCAGTGCCCCCGACAGGGGCTACGAGCAGTACTTC CSAPDRGYEQYF
- TRBJ1-1 TRBV11-2 - TGTGCCAGCAGCTTTCGGGACTGGGACACTGAAGCTTTCTTT CASSFRDWDTEAFF
TRBD1 TRBJ2-1 TRBV2 - TGTGCCAGCAGTCGGACAGGGGGGACGGTCAATGAGCAGTTCTTC CASSRTGGTVNEQFF
TRBD1 TRBJ1-6 TRBV9 - TGTGCCAGCAGTCCATGGGACAGGAATAATTCACCCCTCCACTTT CASSPWDRNNSPLHF
TRBD2 TRBJ2-7 TRBV4-1 - TGCGCCAGCAGCCAATTCCCAGCGGGGGGCTACGAGCAGTACTTC CASSQFPAGGYEQYF
- TRBJ2-5 TRBV3-1 - TGTGCCAGCAGCCAAGTTCTGGGGCCTGGAGAGACCCAGTACTTC CASSQVLGPGETQYF
- TRBJ2-2 TRBV19 - TGTGCCAGTAGGAGACTCCATAACACCGGGGAGCTGTTTTTT CASRRLHNTGELFF
- TRBJ1-2 TRBV7-8 - TGTGCCAGCAGCTTAACAGGGATTAACTATGGCTACACCTTC CASSLTGINYGYTF
TRBD1 TRBJ1-1 TRBV19 - TGTGCCAGTAGTATATGGACAGGGGGAAACACTGAAGCTTTCTTT CASSIWTGGNTEAFF
- TRBJ2-7 TRBV29-1 few TGCAGCGTTGAAGAGGACAGCTCCTACGAGCAGTACTTC CSVEEDSSYEQYF
TRBD1 TRBJ1-2 TRBV5-5 - TGTGCCAGCAGCTTGGGACCGACAGGGGCCTATGGCTACACCTTC CASSLGPTGAYGYTF
- TRBJ1-4 TRBV7-9 - TGTGCCAGCAGCTTAGGCGGCGACAGTAATGAAAAACTGTTTTTT CASSLGGDSNEKLFF
TRBD1 TRBJ1-2 TRBV29-1 - TGCAGCGCTGGGACAGCGTCCGTCTATGGCTACACCTTC CSAGTASVYGYTF
- TRBJ1-1 TRBV29-1 - TGCAGCGTTGTACCCTTACGGGCAGGAGGAGCTTTCTTT CSVVPLRAGGAFF
TRBD2 TRBJ2-3 TRBV2 - TGTGCCAGCAGCAACCTAGCGGGAGTGGGAGATACGCAGTATTTT CASSNLAGVGDTQYF
- TRBJ1-6 TRBV12-3/TRBV12-4 - TGTGCCAGTACCGAGGCGAGCGGGTATAATTCACCCCTCCACTTT CASTEASGYNSPLHF
- TRBJ2-7 TRBV7-6 - TGTGCCAGCAGCTTAGAAGGGGGGGCCTACGAGCAGTACTTC CASSLEGGAYEQYF
- TRBJ2-5 TRBV2 many TGTGCCAGCAGTGATGGGCTGGGGGAGACCCAGTACTTC CASSDGLGETQYF
- TRBJ1-6 TRBV7-9 - TGTGCCAGCAGTTTCCCCAGGGGCAATTCACCCCTCCACTTT CASSFPRGNSPLHF
- TRBJ2-7 TRBV6-2/TRBV6-3 once TGTGCCAGCAGTTACCGCACCTACGAGCAGTACTTC CASSYRTYEQYF
TRBD1 TRBJ1-6 TRBV2 - TGTGCCAGCACCAGGGGGGGATCACCCCTCCACTTT CASTRGGSPLHF
TRBD1 TRBJ1-2 TRBV29-1 - TGCAGCGTCATTGACAGGGGCGTACATGGCTACACCTTC CSVIDRGVHGYTF
- TRBJ2-7 TRBV11-3 few TGTGCCAGCAGCTTGGAGGGGGATTTTGTCTACGAGCAGTACTTC CASSLEGDFVYEQYF
TRBD1 TRBJ2-7 TRBV11-2 few TGTGCCAGCAGCCCGATATCCCGGGACAGGACTTACGAGCAGTACTTC CASSPISRDRTYEQYF
- TRBJ2-7 TRBV6-1 once TGTGCCAGCAGCGCCGGGGGCCCTGCCTACGAGCAGTACTTC CASSAGGPAYEQYF
- TRBJ1-1 TRBV14 - TGTGCCAGCAGCCCTATCGACATGCTGGACACTGAAGCTTTCTTT CASSPIDMLDTEAFF
TRBD1 TRBJ1-1 TRBV29-1 few TGCAGCGTCCTTAGACAGGGGGGCACTGAAGCTTTCTTT CSVLRQGGTEAFF
TRBD1 TRBJ1-3 TRBV10-3 - TGTGCCATCAGTGAAGGGACAGCTACTGGAAACACCATATATTTT CAISEGTATGNTIYF
- TRBJ2-7 TRBV10-3 - TGTGCCAGCAGCTCAGGAGTGGGTTGGGGCGAGCAGTACTTC CASSSGVGWGEQYF
- TRBJ2-2 TRBV14 - TGTGCCAGCAGCCACTTTACCACCGGGGAGCTGTTTTTT CASSHFTTGELFF
- TRBJ1-2 TRBV4-3 - TGCGCCAGCAGCCTAGGACAGCGAGAGGGGGGCTACACCTTC CASSLGQREGGYTF
- TRBJ2-5 TRBV7-2 once TGTGCCAGCAGCACCCCCCCTTTACGGGGACAAGAGACCCAGTACTTC CASSTPPLRGQETQYF
TRBD2 TRBJ2-1 TRBV12-3/TRBV12-4 - TGTGCCAGCAGTCTCACTAGCGGGGGTAAAGTTGAGCAGTTCTTC CASSLTSGGKVEQFF
TRBD1 TRBJ1-2 TRBV15 many TGTGCCACCAGCAGAGCTGGACAGGGAAGAGGCGGCTACACCTTC CATSRAGQGRGGYTF
TRBD1 TRBJ2-5 TRBV30 few TGTGCCTGGGGACAGGGTGTCGAGACCCAGTACTTC CAWGQGVETQYF
- TRBJ2-7 TRBV10-1 once TGCGCCAGCAGTGAGGATTGGAGGGCGTCGGGGATCTACGAGCAGTACTTC CASSEDWRASGIYEQYF
- TRBJ1-5 TRBV20-1 once TGCAGTGCTAGATCGACAGATAATCAGCCCCAGCATTTT CSARSTDNQPQHF
TRBD2 TRBJ2-7 TRBV2 - TGTGCCAGCAGTGAAAGCCTAGCGGGGGGCTACGAGCAGTACTTC CASSESLAGGYEQYF